The clone carrying this T cell receptor (beta chain) has ten or more counts. The ends lost 1 base at V and 8 bases at J; junction bases unmatched: 0. From germline, CDR1 is MGHRA and CDR2 YSYEKL. The CDR3 is 13 residues long. This record comes from a study of identical twins. TCRdb reprocessed the 5' RACE reads with MiXCR, giving one entry per CDR3 protein. Here the sample spans hundreds of thousands of distinct CDR3 sequences, about 9.4% being singletons. The same data also went into a second study, on yellow fever vaccine responses in identical twins.

This receptor was obtained from a woman aged 18-35 years in good health. Sequenced input: PBMCs. The V call is TRBV4-1, the J call TRBJ2-4, with 9 bases lining up with TRBD1. The CDR3 DNA follows: TGCGCCAGCAGCCAAGGACAGGGGGACATTCAGTACTTC. This sequence encodes CASSQGQGDIQYF.